Listed below are T cell receptor beta chains from one sample, sequenced in a study of Ad26.COV2.S vaccination and SARS-CoV-2 variants. Sequencing was performed with immunoSEQ multiplex PCR; in TCRdb, only in-frame clones are kept and a portion is missing. The sample yields 300,000 to 350,000 clones, approximately 90% seen once. Sequences were derived from peripheral blood, sampled in a trial of Ad26.COV2.S vaccine versus placebo. The receptors were sampled from a person aged 18-65 years who received the Ad26.COV2.S COVID-19 vaccine or a placebo. CDR3s include the opening cysteine and the closing phenylalanine or tryptophan. The D gene is left open where the match is weak. Only some rows state a clone size, as once, few, many or a class for expanded clones.

cdr3_nt,cdr3_aa,clone_size,j_call,d_call,v_call
TGTGCCAGCAGCACCCTAACCGGGGAGCTGTTTTTT,CASSTLTGELFF,.,TRBJ2-2,.,TRBV25-1
TGTGCCAGCAGTTACTCGATGTCCTCGGGCGAGACCCAGTACTTC,CASSYSMSSGETQYF,.,TRBJ2-5,.,TRBV6-2/TRBV6-3
TGCAGCGTGGACCAGGTGGGGCAGGTGCAAAGCTACACCTTC,CSVDQVGQVQSYTF,.,TRBJ1-2,.,TRBV29-1
TGTGCCAGCAGCACTTACAGGTACAATGAGCAGTTCTTC,CASSTYRYNEQFF,.,TRBJ2-1,.,TRBV5-6
TGCAGTGCTCTGAACACTGAAGCTTTCTTT,CSALNTEAFF,.,TRBJ1-1,.,TRBV20-1
TGTGCTAGTGGCCGGGACAGCTACACTGAAGCTTTCTTT,CASGRDSYTEAFF,.,TRBJ1-1,TRBD1,TRBV12-5
TGTGCCAGCAGTGGGGGACAGGGTAGTGAGCAGTTCTTC,CASSGGQGSEQFF,.,TRBJ2-1,TRBD1,TRBV2
TGTGCCAGCAGCCCCGCCGGCGGGACAGGGATGAACATTCAGTACTTC,CASSPAGGTGMNIQYF,.,TRBJ2-4,TRBD1,TRBV4-2
TGTGCCAGCAGTGTCCCGGGACAGGGCACTGAAGCTTTCTTT,CASSVPGQGTEAFF,.,TRBJ1-1,TRBD1,TRBV28
TGTGCCAGCAGCTTAGATCAGGGGCCTTACAATGAGCAGTTCTTC,CASSLDQGPYNEQFF,once,TRBJ2-1,.,TRBV13
TGTGCCAGCAGTTCTAGCGGGAGTTCCTACAATGAGCAGTTCTTC,CASSSSGSSYNEQFF,.,TRBJ2-1,TRBD2,TRBV6-2/TRBV6-3
TGCGCCAGCAGCTTGGGGGTGGGTTCACCCCTCCACTTT,CASSLGVGSPLHF,once,TRBJ1-6,.,TRBV4-3
TGTGCCAGCAGTTACCGGACAGTGCCTGGCTACACCTTC,CASSYRTVPGYTF,.,TRBJ1-2,.,TRBV6-2/TRBV6-3
TGTGCCAGCATGGCGGTTTCCTACGAGCAGTACTTC,CASMAVSYEQYF,.,TRBJ2-7,.,TRBV28
TGTGCCAGCTCCGCCCTAGGCGGCACCGGGGAGCTGTTTTTT,CASSALGGTGELFF,.,TRBJ2-2,.,TRBV18
TGTGCCAGCAGCTTACTGGGGAGCACAGATACGCAGTATTTT,CASSLLGSTDTQYF,few,TRBJ2-3,.,TRBV7-3
TGTGCCAGCAGCTTATCCGAGGGGCAGGGCACTGAAGCTTTCTTT,CASSLSEGQGTEAFF,once,TRBJ1-1,.,TRBV7-2
TGTGCCAGCAGGTTAGAGGGGGGCGGACGGCAGCCCCAGCATTTT,CASRLEGGGRQPQHF,few,TRBJ1-5,.,TRBV27
TGTGCCAGCAGAGTAACAGAGGCCCTTCACTATGGCTACACCTTC,CASRVTEALHYGYTF,.,TRBJ1-2,.,TRBV7-2
TGTGCCAGCAGCTCCAGGTATGGCTCCTACGAGCAGTACTTC,CASSSRYGSYEQYF,.,TRBJ2-7,.,TRBV6-2/TRBV6-3
TGCGCCAGCAGCCTCAGACAGGGGGCAGGTTACGAGCAGTACTTC,CASSLRQGAGYEQYF,.,TRBJ2-7,TRBD1,TRBV5-1
TGTGCCAGCACCACCCCGTGGACTGAAGCTTTCTTT,CASTTPWTEAFF,.,TRBJ1-1,.,TRBV12-3/TRBV12-4
TGTGCCTGGAGTGTAAAGGCGTTTGGCTCTGGCTACACCTTC,CAWSVKAFGSGYTF,.,TRBJ1-2,.,TRBV30
TGTGCCAGCAGCAGAACAAATCAGCCCCAGCATTTT,CASSRTNQPQHF,.,TRBJ1-5,.,TRBV5-6
TGCGCCAGCAGCCAAGACAGGGTCAATGAGCAGTTCTTC,CASSQDRVNEQFF,.,TRBJ2-1,.,TRBV4-3
TGTGCCAGCAGGCGAGGGGGGGACACCGGGGAGCTGTTTTTT,CASRRGGDTGELFF,.,TRBJ2-2,.,TRBV28
TGTGCCAGCAGCTTAGATGGGGGGGCGTTCCTCTATGGCTACACCTTC,CASSLDGGAFLYGYTF,.,TRBJ1-2,.,TRBV11-2
TGCGCCAGCAGCTTGAGGCAGGGAAGGTTGGACACTGAAGCTTTCTTT,CASSLRQGRLDTEAFF,few,TRBJ1-1,.,TRBV5-1
TGTGCCAGCAGCTCCGGGACAGGGTCTGGCTACACCTTC,CASSSGTGSGYTF,.,TRBJ1-2,TRBD1,TRBV7-3
TGTGCCAGTAAACAGGGTCTTGAGGGCTCACCCCTCCACTTT,CASKQGLEGSPLHF,.,TRBJ1-6,.,TRBV19
TGCGCCAGCAGCCAAGACGGGAGGGGGTCGAACACTGAAGCTTTCTTT,CASSQDGRGSNTEAFF,.,TRBJ1-1,.,TRBV4-3
TGCGCCAGCAGCTCCTCGGTCGGGGGGGTTAACGACGAGCAGTACTTC,CASSSSVGGVNDEQYF,.,TRBJ2-7,TRBD2,TRBV5-1
TGTGCCAGCAGCTTGGACAGGGCCTCCTATAATTCACCCCTCCACTTT,CASSLDRASYNSPLHF,.,TRBJ1-6,.,TRBV5-4
TGTGCCACCAGCAGGGGTGAGGGACGGGGCGAGCAGTACTTC,CATSRGEGRGEQYF,once,TRBJ2-7,.,TRBV15
TGCAGCGTCCTATCCATGACACATAGGACGGGCGAGCAGTACTTC,CSVLSMTHRTGEQYF,.,TRBJ2-7,.,TRBV29-1
TGTGCCAGCAGCTCGACAGGGTTAGATACGCAGTATTTT,CASSSTGLDTQYF,.,TRBJ2-3,TRBD1,TRBV7-9
TGCGCCAGCAGCTTGGAAGGACAGAACTATAATTCACCCCTCCACTTT,CASSLEGQNYNSPLHF,.,TRBJ1-6,.,TRBV5-1
TGTGCCAGCAGCCCGGGACAGGGCCATACGGGGGAGCTGTTTTTT,CASSPGQGHTGELFF,.,TRBJ2-2,TRBD1,TRBV5-4
TGTGCCAGCAGCTCCGGACAGGGTACTTCCGAGCAGTACTTC,CASSSGQGTSEQYF,.,TRBJ2-7,TRBD1,TRBV7-9
TGTGCCAGCAGTTACTCTCCCCACGGACCGGGGTTTTTT,CASSYSPHGPGFF,.,TRBJ1-4,.,TRBV6-5
TGTGCCAGCAGCTTATTGGGTGACTACGAGCAGTACTTC,CASSLLGDYEQYF,.,TRBJ2-7,.,TRBV13
TGTGCCAGCAGTATGAGTTATGGCTACACCTTC,CASSMSYGYTF,.,TRBJ1-2,.,TRBV12-3/TRBV12-4
TGTGCCAGCAGCCGACTCCCGGCAGCCTCCCTAACGTCCGGGGAGCTGTTTTTT,CASSRLPAASLTSGELFF,.,TRBJ2-2,.,TRBV28
TGTGCCTGGAGTAGGCAGATCCTTTCTAACTATGGCTACACCTTC,CAWSRQILSNYGYTF,.,TRBJ1-2,.,TRBV30
TGTGCCAGCAGCGTAGCTACAAACAAAGATACGCAGTATTTT,CASSVATNKDTQYF,.,TRBJ2-3,.,TRBV9
TGTGCCAGCAAGCGGACAGGGAACTCCTACGAGCAGTACTTC,CASKRTGNSYEQYF,few,TRBJ2-7,TRBD1,TRBV7-2
TGCGCCAGCAGCTTGATCGGGAGAACCTCTGGAAACACCATATATTTT,CASSLIGRTSGNTIYF,.,TRBJ1-3,.,TRBV5-1
TGTGCCAGCAGCGCTGGGTACAATCAGCCCCAGCATTTT,CASSAGYNQPQHF,once,TRBJ1-5,.,TRBV9
TGTGCCAGCAGTGAAATGTTATCAGGGTGGTGGACAAAAAATAGCAATCAGCCCCAGCATTTT,CASSEMLSGWWTKNSNQPQHF,.,TRBJ1-5,.,TRBV6-1
TGTGCCAGCAGCCCCGGACAGACTAACTATGGCTACACCTTC,CASSPGQTNYGYTF,.,TRBJ1-2,.,TRBV28
TGCAGCGTGATCCGTGGGACTAGCGGCTACAATGAGCAGTTCTTC,CSVIRGTSGYNEQFF,.,TRBJ2-1,TRBD2,TRBV29-1
TGTGCCAGCAGAACATTACAGGGAGGAAATCAGCCCCAGCATTTT,CASRTLQGGNQPQHF,.,TRBJ1-5,.,TRBV28
TGCGCCAGCAGCCAAGCCGATACTAGCGGGGGGTACCAAGAGACCCAGTACTTC,CASSQADTSGGYQETQYF,.,TRBJ2-5,TRBD2,TRBV4-1
TGTGCCAGCAGTTACTTTAAGGGCAGCACCTACGAGCAGTACTTC,CASSYFKGSTYEQYF,.,TRBJ2-7,.,TRBV6-2/TRBV6-3
TGTGCCTGGACGGAATACAATGAGCAGTTCTTC,CAWTEYNEQFF,.,TRBJ2-1,.,TRBV30